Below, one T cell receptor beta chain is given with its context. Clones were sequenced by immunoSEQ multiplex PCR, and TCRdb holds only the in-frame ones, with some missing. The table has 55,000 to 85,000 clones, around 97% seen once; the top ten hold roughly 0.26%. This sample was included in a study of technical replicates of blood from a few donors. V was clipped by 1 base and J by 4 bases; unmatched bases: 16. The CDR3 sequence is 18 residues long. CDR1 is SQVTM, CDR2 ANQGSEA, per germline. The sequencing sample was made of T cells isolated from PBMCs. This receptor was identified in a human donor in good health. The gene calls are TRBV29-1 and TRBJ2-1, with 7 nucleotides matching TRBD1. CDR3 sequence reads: CSVEGFFWGTELYNEQFF. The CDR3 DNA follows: TGCAGCGTTGAAGGGTTTTTTTGGGGGACAGAACTATACAATGAGCAGTTCTTC.